This T cell receptor beta chain was captured by sequencing in a study of T-cell reconstitution after alpha-beta-depleted transplantation in children. The authors prepared the TCRbeta library with unique molecular identifiers. TCRdb redid the calling of the PCR reads with MiXCR, one entry per CDR3 protein. The data show hundreds of thousands of distinct CDR3 sequences, roughly an eighth seen once. This material consisted of PBMCs from the stem cell graft donor, taken from the stem cell graft. This TCR came from a human donor who donated a stem cell graft to a child with combined immunodeficiency.

CDR3 amino acids: CASSQDHGDKQETQYF. In DNA form, the CDR3 reads TGCGCCAGCAGCCAAGATCACGGAGATAAACAAGAGACCCAGTACTTC. The chain links TRBV4-3 to TRBJ2-5; D is unclear. Germline V gene data show CDR1 as LGHNA and CDR2 as YSLEER. The CDR3 is made up of 16 amino acids. The V end was cut by 0 bases, the J end by 2 bases, with 13 bases between.